This is a list of T cell receptor beta chains from one sample in a study of T cell responses to AZD1222 COVID-19 vaccine. The protocol was immunoSEQ multiplex PCR, while the TCRdb copy is restricted to in-frame clones and leaves out a portion. The sample lists around 150,000 clones, about 90% seen once, with 1.9% in the top ten. Specimen: peripheral blood, collected on day 0 of AZD1222 vaccination. Source of these receptors: an adult in good health. Each CDR3 is given with its conserved first and last residue. D genes are given only for firm matches. The size entry is marked missing in some rows and otherwise reads once, few, many or a size class.

>TRBD2|.|TRBJ2-3|TRBV9
CASSVLAGGTDTQYF
TGTGCCAGCAGCGTCCTAGCGGGGGGCACAGATACGCAGTATTTT
>.|.|TRBJ2-6|TRBV10-3
CATSPGPPASGANVLTF
TGTGCCACCTCACCGGGACCTCCGGCCTCTGGGGCCAACGTCCTGACTTTC
>.|.|TRBJ2-1|TRBV27
CASSYSVNEQFF
TGTGCCAGCAGTTACAGCGTGAATGAGCAGTTCTTC
>.|.|TRBJ1-2|TRBV11-2
CASSLDGRGYDGYTF
TGTGCCAGCAGCTTAGACGGTCGAGGGTATGATGGCTACACCTTC
>TRBD1|.|TRBJ1-5|TRBV6-5
CASRTTGGSDQPQHF
TGTGCCAGCAGAACTACAGGGGGGTCGGATCAGCCCCAGCATTTT
>TRBD2|.|TRBJ2-3|TRBV5-1
CASSDGLAGTTDTQYF
TGCGCCAGCAGCGACGGACTAGCGGGGACCACAGATACGCAGTATTTT
>.|once|TRBJ1-2|TRBV18
CASSPGHLGDYGYTF
TGTGCCAGCTCACCAGGACATTTGGGGGACTATGGCTACACCTTC
>.|.|TRBJ1-2|TRBV27
CASSSFYPGRQIYGYTF
TGTGCCAGCAGTTCCTTCTACCCGGGACGGCAAATTTACGGCTACACCTTC
>.|.|TRBJ2-5|TRBV19
CATTPGGQLFGETQYF
TGTGCCACCACCCCTGGGGGCCAGCTTTTCGGAGAGACCCAGTACTTC
>.|once|TRBJ2-7|TRBV5-1
CASSLGPFRGYEQYF
TGCGCCAGCAGCTTGGGGCCCTTTAGGGGCTACGAGCAGTACTTC
>TRBD1|once|TRBJ1-4|TRBV28
CASSLDRGREKLFF
TGTGCCAGCAGTTTGGACAGGGGGCGTGAAAAACTGTTTTTT
>.|.|TRBJ1-2|TRBV5-5
CASSLAGDGYTF
TGTGCCAGCAGCTTGGCAGGGGATGGCTACACCTTC
>TRBD1|.|TRBJ1-4|TRBV28
CASSLMGRQGLNEKLFF
TGTGCCAGCAGTTTAATGGGGAGACAGGGGTTGAATGAAAAACTGTTTTTT
>.|.|TRBJ2-1|TRBV28
CASSTYNEQFF
TGTGCCAGCAGCACCTACAATGAGCAGTTCTTC
>TRBD1|.|TRBJ2-1|TRBV3-1/TRBV3-2
CASSHRDRIINEQFF
TGTGCCAGCAGCCATCGGGACAGGATCATAAATGAGCAGTTCTTC
>.|.|TRBJ2-2|TRBV6-5
CASSNSAGGELFF
TGTGCCAGCAGCAACTCGGCGGGCGGGGAGCTGTTTTTT
>.|.|TRBJ2-1|TRBV27
CASSTSAPYNEQFF
TGTGCCAGCAGTACTAGTGCGCCCTACAATGAGCAGTTCTTC
>TRBD1|.|TRBJ2-7|TRBV6-5
CASSYPDRRLTYEQYF
TGTGCCAGCAGTTACCCGGACAGGCGATTAACCTACGAGCAGTACTTC
>.|.|TRBJ1-2|TRBV6-5
CASSQRGLIKYGYTF
TGTGCCAGCAGTCAAAGGGGACTGATAAAGTATGGCTACACCTTC
>TRBD1|few|TRBJ2-7|TRBV4-1
CASSQVKDRDEQYF
TGCGCCAGCAGCCAAGTTAAGGACAGGGACGAGCAGTACTTC
>.|.|TRBJ1-1|TRBV19
CASSKAGLEAFF
TGTGCCAGTAGCAAAGCAGGCCTTGAAGCTTTCTTT
>.|.|TRBJ1-6|TRBV6-4
CASSSGRKSPLHF
TGTGCCAGCAGTTCCGGACGGAAATCACCCCTCCACTTT
>.|.|TRBJ1-4|TRBV7-8
CASSLGWSGTNEKLFF
TGTGCCAGCAGCTTAGGGTGGTCGGGCACTAATGAAAAACTGTTTTTT
>TRBD1|.|TRBJ2-7|TRBV6-5
CASRTGVEQYF
TGTGCCAGCAGGACAGGGGTCGAGCAGTACTTC
>TRBD1|.|TRBJ1-2|TRBV30
CGRGQHLNYGYTF
TGTGGCCGGGGACAGCACCTCAACTATGGCTACACCTTC
>TRBD1|.|TRBJ1-2|TRBV6-4
CASRETGEDYGYTF
TGTGCCAGCCGCGAGACAGGGGAAGATTATGGCTACACCTTC
>.|.|TRBJ1-2|TRBV11-2
CASSKPSPGNGYTF
TGTGCCAGCAGCAAACCCTCTCCAGGGAACGGCTACACCTTC
>.|.|TRBJ1-3|TRBV9
CASSPLGRPISGNTIYF
TGTGCCAGCAGCCCCTTGGGCAGACCCATCTCTGGAAACACCATATATTTT
>TRBD1|.|TRBJ1-5|TRBV11-2
CASSSGQGYQPQHF
TGTGCCAGCAGCTCGGGACAGGGGTATCAGCCCCAGCATTTT
>TRBD2|.|TRBJ2-7|TRBV6-1
CASSEAAGGSYEQYF
TGTGCCAGCAGTGAAGCAGCGGGAGGTAGCTACGAGCAGTACTTC
>TRBD1|.|TRBJ2-5|TRBV18
CASSDRVPATQYF
TGTGCCAGCTCAGACAGGGTCCCGGCGACCCAGTACTTC
>.|.|TRBJ2-4|TRBV2
CASREYPTPVLPTLQLAKNIQYF
TGTGCCAGCAGAGAATATCCGACACCCGTCCTTCCTACCCTCCAACTAGCCAAAAACATTCAGTACTTC
>TRBD1|.|TRBJ2-5|TRBV11-2
CASSSGDRDPETQYF
TGTGCCAGCAGCTCAGGGGACAGGGACCCGGAGACCCAGTACTTC
>.|once|TRBJ1-1|TRBV29-1
CSVGVVSEAFF
TGCAGCGTTGGCGTAGTCTCTGAAGCTTTCTTT
>.|.|TRBJ1-1|TRBV6-5
CASSYRELGLNTEAFF
TGTGCCAGCAGTTATAGGGAGTTGGGGTTGAACACTGAAGCTTTCTTT
>.|.|TRBJ2-2|TRBV19
CASSIAAGLGTGELFF
TGTGCCAGTAGTATAGCCGCTGGACTTGGGACCGGGGAGCTGTTTTTT